The 15 T cell receptor beta chains presented below share a single source sample, sequenced in a study of T cell responses to AZD1222 COVID-19 vaccine. Clones were sequenced by immunoSEQ multiplex PCR, and TCRdb holds only the in-frame ones, with some missing. The sample includes 80,000 or so clones, 65% to 80% of them seen just once. The sequencing here drew on peripheral blood, taken 28 days after the second dose of the MenACWY control vaccine. The receptors stem from an adult who received the MenACWY meningococcal vaccine as a control.

A single count supports this clone. The identical CDR3 is also encoded by other nucleotide sequences in the sample. The CDR3 DNA reads as TGTGCCAGCAGTTTGGGTCCGAACACTGAAGCTTTCTTT. Encoded protein: CASSLGPNTEAFF. The genes are TRBV12-3 or TRBV12-4 and TRBJ1-1; D gene unclear. Trimming removed 3 bases at V and 1 base at J, with 6 bases between. The CDR3 sequence is 13 residues long.

The rearrangement links TRBV5-6 to TRBJ1-1; D is unclear. Germline CDR1 reads SGHDT; CDR2 reads YYEEEE. V was shortened by 0 bases and J by 4 bases, with 4 bases between the two germline ends. The CDR3 runs 12 residues. CDR3 sequence: CASSLEGTEAFF. In nucleotides, the CDR3 is TGTGCCAGCAGCTTGGAGGGCACTGAAGCTTTCTTT.

The chain combines TRBV11-3 with TRBJ2-1; TRBD2 matches at 11 bases. V was pared by 5 bases and J by 10 bases, with 13 bases of the junction left unmatched. This CDR3 has 16 amino acids. Germline loops: CDR1 SGHNT, CDR2 YENEEA. The CDR3 region is CASSEALAGGSGEQFF. CDR3 DNA sequence: TGTGCCAGCAGCGAGGCTCTAGCGGGGGGCTCGGGGGAGCAGTTCTTC.

V and J are TRBV11-3 and TRBJ2-3, with D tentatively TRBD2 (5 bases). V was pared by 5 bases and J by 1 base, with 16 bases between. This CDR3 has 16 residues. Germline CDR1 and CDR2: SGHNT and YENEEA. The CDR3 region has the DNA TGTGCCAGCAGCCCCGGGTGGGGAGATGGCACAGATACGCAGTATTTT. This gives the protein CASSPGWGDGTDTQYF.

The chain carries TRBV27 and TRBJ1-1; 7 nucleotides align to TRBD1. V shed 5 bases and J 4 bases; nucleotides not matched to a gene: 7. Germline CDR1 is MNHEY and CDR2 is SMNVEV (reference sequence). The CDR3 is 14 residues long. CDR3 protein: CASSPRDRSTEAFF. The CDR3 nucleotides are TGTGCCAGCAGTCCCAGGGACAGATCCACTGAAGCTTTCTTT.

The V and J genes are TRBV2 and TRBJ1-2, with D possibly being TRBD1 (5 bases). The CDR3 contains 13 residues. Looked up from germline, CDR1 is SNHLY and CDR2 is FYNNEI. Deletions cut 8 bases from V and 7 bases from J, with 17 bases between. The CDR3 coding sequence is TGTGCCAGCGCAGGGATCGGTTCCGCTGGCTACACCTTC. It is translated as CASAGIGSAGYTF.

This clone has a handful of counts. CDR3 sequence: CASSGTVSGNTIYF. The CDR3 region has the DNA TGTGCCAGCAGCGGGACGGTCTCTGGAAACACCATATATTTT. The chain combines TRBV7-2 with TRBJ1-3; perhaps TRBD1 as D (5 bases). CDR3 size: 14 residues. Deletions cut 5 bases from V and 0 bases from J, with 8 bases between. CDR1 and CDR2 (germline): SGHTA, FQGNSA.

V usage is TRBV6-5 and J usage is TRBJ1-1, with D hard to call. Germline values: CDR1 MNHEY, CDR2 SVGAGI. This CDR3 is 13 amino acids long. Trimming removed 5 bases from V and 5 bases from J, with 12 bases in between. Here the CDR3 reads CASSPGGRTEAFF. Written as DNA, the CDR3 is TGTGCCAGCAGTCCCGGCGGGAGGACTGAAGCTTTCTTT.

The chain joins TRBV19 to TRBJ2-1; D could derive from TRBD1 or TRBD2 (5 bases each). Germline assignment: CDR1 LNHDA and CDR2 SQIVND (reference sequence). Deletions cut 5 bases from V and 8 bases from J, with 25 bases between. This CDR3 contains 17 residues. CDR3 nucleotides: TGTGCCAGTAGTGCCTCCCCCCGGGACCCGGCGGTGGATGAGCAGTTCTTC. Translating gives CASSASPRDPAVDEQFF.

V gene TRBV29-1 combines with J gene TRBJ2-1; D gene unclear. The CDR3 runs 11 residues. Trimming shortened V by 7 bases and J by 7 bases, and 11 bases separated the two germline ends. CDR1 and CDR2 from the germline V gene are SQVTM and ANQGSEA. The CDR3: CSAFKANEQFF. CDR3 nucleotide sequence: TGCAGCGCATTCAAGGCTAATGAGCAGTTCTTC.

CDR3 protein: CASSATGVDEKLFF. In DNA form, the CDR3 reads TGTGCCAGCAGTGCGACAGGGGTGGACGAAAAACTGTTTTTT. This rearrangement joins TRBV28 to TRBJ1-4, with 8 bases matching TRBD1. Trimming removed 5 bases from V and 8 bases from J; junction bases left unmatched: 7. The CDR3 sequence is 14 residues long. Germline assignment: CDR1 MDHEN and CDR2 SYDVKM. The entire variable domain, with the rest obtained from reference TRBV28 and TRBJ1-4, is as follows: DVKVTQSSRYLVKRTGEKVFLECVQDMDHENMFWYRQDPGLGLRLIYFSYDVKMKEKGDIPEGYSVSREKKERFSLILESASTNQTSMYLCASSATGVDEKLFFGSGTQLSVL.

This clone showed up many times. This sequence joins TRBV7-2 and TRBJ1-1; D uncertain. V was cut by 1 base and J by 6 bases, with 12 bases left in between. The CDR3 spans 14 residues. Looked up from germline, CDR1 is SGHTA and CDR2 is FQGNSA. For the CDR3, the DNA is TGTGCCAGCAGCTTAGGTACGGGTTACGCTGAAGCTTTCTTT. As protein: CASSLGTGYAEAFF.

J is TRBJ2-3 and V is TRBV2; D not certain. The CDR3 sequence is 14 residues long. Trimming pared 4 bases from V and 3 bases from J, leaving 11 bases between. Germline loops: CDR1 SNHLY, CDR2 FYNNEI. The DNA of the CDR3 is TGTGCCAGCAGTGTCAGCGAGAAGACAGATACGCAGTATTTT. Translated, it gives CASSVSEKTDTQYF. Supplemented by reference TRBV2 and TRBJ2-3, the full variable domain reads EPEVTQTPSHQVTQMGQEVILRCVPISNHLYFYWYRQILGQKVEFLVSFYNNEISEKSEIFDDQFSVERPDGSNFTLKIRSTKLEDSAMYFCASSVSEKTDTQYFGPGTRLTVL.

The chain employs TRBV6-8 and TRBJ2-7, with 10 nucleotides matching TRBD2. V shed 5 bases and J 4 bases; nucleotides not matched to a gene: 8. Germline V gene sequence: CDR1 MNHGY, CDR2 SAAAGT. This CDR3 comprises 15 residues. CDR3 DNA: TGTGCCAGCAGTCCCCTAGCGGGAGATGGATACGAGCAGTACTTC. Translated, it gives CASSPLAGDGYEQYF.

This chain joins TRBV7-2 and TRBJ1-1; D not resolved. The CDR3 sequence is 13 residues long. Trimming left V 5 bases short and J 4 bases short, with 11 bases between. The V gene's germline CDR1 is SGHTA and CDR2 FQGNSA. CDR3 sequence (DNA): TGTGCCAGCAGCACCAAAAGAGGCACTGAAGCTTTCTTT. It is translated as CASSTKRGTEAFF. Full variable domain (missing parts from reference TRBV7-2 and TRBJ1-1): GAGVSQSPSNKVTEKGKDVELRCDPISGHTALYWYRQSLGQGLEFLIYFQGNSAPDKSGLPSDRFSAERTGGSVSTLTIQRTQQEDSAVYLCASSTKRGTEAFFGQGTRLTVV.